The 23 T cell receptor beta chains in this list originate from one sample, sequenced in a study of blood T cell repertoires in COVID-19 (dated by TCRdb to the early 2020s). Library preparation was by the immunoSEQ multiplex PCR assay. Entries here come from immuneACCESS through TCRdb and include only in-frame sequences with V and J called. Some clones fail to appear in such tables; in the studies checked, an unresolved V gene covers under half of the shortfall, and the cause of the remainder is unknown. In this sample the table shows about 38,000 clones, just under 95% of which occur a single time. The ten largest clones add up to under 5% of the sample. The specimen was peripheral blood. The receptors stem from a human donor with active COVID-19. The donor label of this sample is uncertain.

The V call is TRBV7-2, the J call TRBJ2-3, with 10 bases that match TRBD2. Trimming took 1 base from V and 4 from J; bases not matched to a gene: 2. CDR3 length equals 15 residues. Germline V gives CDR1 SGHTA, CDR2 FQGNSA. The CDR3 sequence: CASSLGTSGPDTQYF. The CDR3 DNA reads as TGTGCCAGCAGCTTAGGGACTAGCGGCCCAGATACGCAGTATTTT.

The chain links TRBV18 to TRBJ2-1; 8 bases map to TRBD2. This CDR3 spans 16 amino acids. V was clipped by 1 base and J by 5 bases; unmatched bases: 7. Germline-derived CDR1 and CDR2 are KGHSH and LQKENI. The DNA of the CDR3 is TGTGCCAGCTCACCACTTCGGGGGGGGGAGCACAATGAGCAGTTCTTC. Protein sequence: CASSPLRGGEHNEQFF.

This clone appeared a single time. The chain employs TRBV5-4 and TRBJ1-6, with TRBD1 matching 8 bases. CDR3 length: 16 amino acids. V lost 4 bases to trimming and J lost 6 bases; unmatched junction nucleotides: 9. CDR1 is SGHNT and CDR2 is YYREEE in the germline V gene (reference sequence). The CDR3 DNA follows: TGTGCCAGCAGCCTGACAGGGGCGTATAGTAATTCACCCCTCCACTTT. Translated, it gives CASSLTGAYSNSPLHF.

The rearrangement joins TRBV5-6 to TRBJ2-1; 8 nucleotides line up with TRBD1. The germline gives CDR1 SGHDT, CDR2 YYEEEE. V gave up 3 bases and J gave up 4 bases; unmatched junction bases: 6. The CDR3 has 15 residues. The CDR3 sequence is CASSSTGVHYNEQFF. Here the CDR3 DNA reads TGTGCCAGCAGCTCGACAGGGGTCCATTACAATGAGCAGTTCTTC.

The chain employs TRBV27 and TRBJ2-1, with D possibly TRBD1 on 5 matching bases. This CDR3 region has 14 residues. Germline CDR1 and CDR2: MNHEY and SMNVEV (reference sequence). V was shortened by 3 bases and J by 2 bases, with 8 bases between the two germline ends. CDR3 in amino acids: CASSLQGTYNEQFF. CDR3 nucleotide sequence: TGTGCCAGCAGTTTGCAGGGCACCTACAATGAGCAGTTCTTC.

This chain uses TRBV24-1 with TRBJ2-6; 8 positions match TRBD2. The CDR3 contains 15 residues. From germline, CDR1 is KGHDR and CDR2 SFDVKD. V dropped 6 bases and J dropped 0; count of bases not matched to a gene: 0. CDR3 region: CATSSGGSGANVLTF. In DNA, the CDR3 is TGTGCCACCAGTAGCGGGGGCTCTGGGGCCAACGTCCTGACTTTC.

The chain uses TRBV19 and TRBJ1-3; D is undetermined. V dropped 11 bases and J dropped 0 bases, with 11 bases sitting between them. Germline V lookup: CDR1 LNHDA, CDR2 SQIVND (reference sequence). CDR3 size: 13 residues. CDR3 loop: CAADKNSGNTIYF. CDR3 nucleotides: TGTGCCGCTGACAAAAACTCTGGAAACACCATATATTTT.

The chain has TRBV7-2 and TRBJ2-7, with a tentative D call TRBD1 (5 bases). This CDR3 contains 15 residues. The V gene's germline CDR1 is SGHTA and CDR2 FQGNSA. Trimming took 6 bases from V and 3 from J, leaving 18 bases between them. The CDR3 loop is CASRADINLIYEQYF. The CDR3 nucleotides read TGTGCCAGCAGGGCGGACATCAACCTAATCTACGAGCAGTACTTC.

J is TRBJ1-2 and V is TRBV4-3; the D gene is possibly TRBD1 (5 bases). The CDR3 is 15 residues long. The V and J ends lost 2 bases and 9 bases respectively, with 19 bases between them. Germline values: CDR1 LGHNA, CDR2 YSLEER. For the CDR3, the DNA is TGCGCCAGCAGCCAAACCGCCGGGACTTCTATGCGCTACACCTTC. Its protein product is CASSQTAGTSMRYTF.

V gene TRBV3-1 (or the pseudogene TRBV3-2) combines with J gene TRBJ1-2, with 12 bases that match TRBD1. V was clipped by 4 bases and J by 7 bases; unmatched bases: 7. Germline V gene sequence: CDR1 LGHDT, CDR2 YNNKEL (reference sequence). This CDR3 contains 15 residues. The CDR3 sequence: CASSPRDRGPLGYTF. The CDR3 DNA sequence: TGTGCCAGCAGCCCCCGGGACAGGGGGCCACTTGGCTACACCTTC.

This chain joins TRBV15 and TRBJ2-5; a weak D match, TRBD1 (6 bases). Germline V gene sequence: CDR1 LNHNV, CDR2 YYDKDF (reference sequence). With 11 bases removed from V and 5 bases from J, the gap between germline ends came to 21 bases. CDR3 size: 14 residues. DNA for the CDR3: TGTGCCGCCTCAGCAGTAGGGGGTTGGGAGACCCAGTACTTC. Encoded protein: CAASAVGGWETQYF.

This clone was counted once. The rearrangement uses TRBV4-2 and TRBJ1-5, with TRBD1 identical over 10 bases. In germline, CDR1 is LGHNA, CDR2 YNFKEQ. The V gene end was trimmed by 1 base and the J gene end by 6 bases; junction bases not matched to a gene: 0. CDR3 length: 14 amino acids. This CDR3 reads CASSQGTGGQPQHF. DNA for the CDR3: TGTGCCAGCAGCCAAGGGACAGGGGGTCAGCCCCAGCATTTT.

This clone was recorded once. This sequence joins TRBV7-2 and TRBJ1-2; 8 bases match TRBD1. Trimming at V came to 4 bases and at J to 4 bases, leaving 8 bases not matched to a gene. CDR1 is SGHTA and CDR2 is FQGNSA in the germline V gene. The CDR3 loop spans 15 amino acids. In nucleotides, the CDR3 is TGTGCCAGCAGCTCCAGCACAGGGGGGACCTATGGCTACACCTTC. It yields the protein CASSSSTGGTYGYTF.

J is TRBJ2-7 and V is TRBV28, with a possible D match to TRBD1 (5 bases). CDR1 is MDHEN and CDR2 is SYDVKM in the germline V gene. The CDR3 runs to 15 residues. Deletions cut 7 bases from V and 1 base from J, with 17 bases between. CDR3 DNA sequence: TGTGCCAGCACAGGCCGGCAGGGATTTTCCTACGAGCAGTACTTC. It specifies CASTGRQGFSYEQYF.

Only one count was recorded for this clone. V usage is TRBV14 and J usage is TRBJ1-2; possibly TRBD1 for D (5 bases). CDR1 SGHDN and CDR2 FVKESK come from the germline V gene. The length of the CDR3 is 13 residues. The V end was cut by 0 bases, the J end by 7 bases, with 9 bases between. The CDR3, as DNA: TGTGCCAGCAGCCAAGATCTCGGGGGTGGCTACACCTTC. This sequence encodes CASSQDLGGGYTF.

V usage is TRBV6-1 and J usage is TRBJ1-6, with TRBD1 matching 9 bases. J was trimmed by 3 bases and V by 3 bases; bases with no gene match: 3. Germline CDR1 is MNHNS and CDR2 is SASEGT. There are 16 residues in the CDR3. The CDR3 bases are TGTGCCAGCAGTGAGGACAGGGGCAACTATAATTCACCCCTCCACTTT. Translated, it gives CASSEDRGNYNSPLHF.

The chain recombines TRBV7-9 with TRBJ2-5; D may be TRBD2 (6 bases). The germline CDR1 and CDR2 sequences are SEHNR and FQNEAQ (reference sequence). The CDR3 has 14 residues. V lost 3 bases, J lost 7 bases, and 15 bases lay in between. Here the CDR3 reads CASSLGLLEGTQYF. The CDR3 nucleotides read TGTGCCAGCAGCTTGGGACTCCTGGAGGGGACCCAGTACTTC.

The chain recombines TRBV7-2 with TRBJ2-7, with a possible D match to TRBD2 (6 bases). This CDR3 contains 14 residues. The germline CDR1 and CDR2 sequences are SGHTA and FQGNSA. V lost 7 bases and J 3 bases, leaving 16 bases between the germline ends. Written as DNA, the CDR3 is TGTGCCAGCAACCCGGCGGGGCCCGACTACGAGCAGTACTTC. This codes for CASNPAGPDYEQYF. The whole variable domain, filled in from reference TRBV7-2 and TRBJ2-7, reads GAGVSQSPSNKVTEKGKDVELRCDPISGHTALYWYRQSLGQGLEFLIYFQGNSAPDKSGLPSDRFSAERTGGSVSTLTIQRTQQEDSAVYLCASNPAGPDYEQYFGPGTRLTVT.

The rearrangement uses TRBV28 and TRBJ2-7; 8 nucleotides match TRBD2. The CDR3 is 14 amino acids. Germline CDR1 and CDR2: MDHEN and SYDVKM. The ends lost 6 bases at V and 2 bases at J; junction bases unmatched: 6. The CDR3 DNA sequence: TGTGCCAGCAGAGTAGGACTAGCAACCTACGAGCAGTACTTC. Residues: CASRVGLATYEQYF.

This chain connects TRBV15 to TRBJ2-1; 10 positions match TRBD2. V trimming: 3 bases; J trimming: 7 bases; junction bases outside the gene matches: 9. This CDR3 has 16 residues. Germline assignment: CDR1 LNHNV and CDR2 YYDKDF (reference sequence). CDR3 in amino acids: CATSRDLAGVGNEQFF. The CDR3 DNA reads as TGTGCCACCAGCAGGGATCTAGCGGGGGTGGGGAATGAGCAGTTCTTC.

The CDR3 DNA follows: TGTGCCAGCAGCTTTGGACACCTCGACAATGAGCAGTTCTTC. This translates into CASSFGHLDNEQFF. This chain joins TRBV11-2 and TRBJ2-1, with a tentative D call TRBD1 (5 bases). CDR3 length: 14 amino acids. V was trimmed by 3 bases and J by 5 bases, leaving 11 bases between them. The germline V gene has CDR1 SGHAT and CDR2 FQNNGV.

The chain recombines TRBV9 with TRBJ2-5, with 10 bases lining up with TRBD2. CDR1 and CDR2 from the germline V gene are SGDLS and YYNGEE. With 3 bases clipped from V and 4 bases from J, the junction kept 6 bases outside the gene matches. CDR3 length: 15 residues. CDR3 loop: CASSAIGLAAETQYF. In DNA form, the CDR3 reads TGTGCCAGCAGCGCGATCGGACTAGCGGCAGAGACCCAGTACTTC.

The V gene is TRBV7-9, the J gene TRBJ2-2, with D possibly TRBD1 on 6 matching bases. V dropped 3 bases and J dropped 7 bases, with 6 bases sitting between them. This CDR3 has 12 amino acids. The germline CDR1 and CDR2 sequences are SEHNR and FQNEAQ (reference sequence). In nucleotides, the CDR3 is TGTGCCAGCAGCTTCAGGGGCGGGGAGCTGTTTTTT. Amino acid sequence: CASSFRGGELFF.